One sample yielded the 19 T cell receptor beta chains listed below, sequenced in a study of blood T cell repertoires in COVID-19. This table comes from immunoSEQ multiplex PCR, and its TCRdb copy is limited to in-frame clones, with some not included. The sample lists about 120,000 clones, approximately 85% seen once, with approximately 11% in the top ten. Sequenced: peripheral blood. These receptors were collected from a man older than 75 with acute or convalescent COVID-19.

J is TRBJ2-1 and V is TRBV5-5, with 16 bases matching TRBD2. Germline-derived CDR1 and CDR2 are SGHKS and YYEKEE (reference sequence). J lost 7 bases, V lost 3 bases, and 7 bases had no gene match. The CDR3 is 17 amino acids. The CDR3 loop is CASSSAMGLAGGNEQFF. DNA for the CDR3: TGTGCCAGCAGCTCTGCCATGGGACTAGCGGGAGGGAATGAGCAGTTCTTC.

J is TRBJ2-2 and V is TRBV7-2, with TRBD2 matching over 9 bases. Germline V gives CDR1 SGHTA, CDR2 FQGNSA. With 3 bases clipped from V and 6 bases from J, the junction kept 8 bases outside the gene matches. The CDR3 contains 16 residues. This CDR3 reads CASSFRLAGSPGELFF. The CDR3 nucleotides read TGTGCCAGCAGCTTTCGGCTAGCGGGAAGCCCCGGGGAGCTGTTTTTT.

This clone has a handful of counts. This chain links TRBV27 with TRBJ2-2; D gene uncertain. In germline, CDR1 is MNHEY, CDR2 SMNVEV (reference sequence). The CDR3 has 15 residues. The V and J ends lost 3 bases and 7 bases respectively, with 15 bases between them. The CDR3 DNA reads TGTGCCAGCAGTTTGATTCGTCTTCCAGTCGGGGAGCTGTTTTTT. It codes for CASSLIRLPVGELFF.

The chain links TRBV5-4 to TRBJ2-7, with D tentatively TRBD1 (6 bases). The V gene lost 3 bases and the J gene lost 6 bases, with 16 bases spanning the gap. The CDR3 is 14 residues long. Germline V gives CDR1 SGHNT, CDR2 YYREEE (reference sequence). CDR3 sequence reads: CASSSPNGQFEQYF. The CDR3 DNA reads TGTGCCAGCAGCTCCCCGAACGGACAGTTCGAGCAGTACTTC.

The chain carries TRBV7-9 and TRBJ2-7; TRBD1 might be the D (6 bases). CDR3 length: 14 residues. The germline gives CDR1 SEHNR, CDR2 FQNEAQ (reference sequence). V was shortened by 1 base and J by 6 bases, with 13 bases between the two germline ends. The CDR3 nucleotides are TGTGCCAGCAGCTTAGGTCAGGGGACCTTCGAGCAGTACTTC. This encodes CASSLGQGTFEQYF.

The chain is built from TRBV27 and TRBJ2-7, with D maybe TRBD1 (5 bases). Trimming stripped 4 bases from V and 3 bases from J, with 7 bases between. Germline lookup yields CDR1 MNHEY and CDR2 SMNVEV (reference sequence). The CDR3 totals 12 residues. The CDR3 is CASSSQGYEQYF. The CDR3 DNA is TGTGCCAGCAGTTCCCAGGGCTACGAGCAGTACTTC.

CDR3 loop: CASSYRGSSYNEQFF. As DNA, the CDR3 is TGTGCCAGCAGCTACAGGGGGAGCTCCTACAATGAGCAGTTCTTC. The rearrangement joins TRBV5-4 to TRBJ2-1, with TRBD1 identical over 8 bases. The CDR3 runs to 15 residues. CDR1 is SGHNT, CDR2 YYREEE, per germline (reference sequence). V was pared by 3 bases and J by 0 bases, with 2 bases of the junction left unmatched.

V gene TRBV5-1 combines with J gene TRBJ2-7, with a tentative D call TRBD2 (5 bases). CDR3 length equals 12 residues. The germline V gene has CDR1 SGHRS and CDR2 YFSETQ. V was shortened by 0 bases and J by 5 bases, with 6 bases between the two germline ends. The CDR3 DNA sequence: TGCGCCAGCAGCTTGGTCGGGGACGAGCAGTACTTC. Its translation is CASSLVGDEQYF.

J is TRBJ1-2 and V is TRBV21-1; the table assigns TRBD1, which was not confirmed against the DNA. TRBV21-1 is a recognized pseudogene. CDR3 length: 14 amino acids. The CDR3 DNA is TGTGCCAGCAGCAATACGGGACAGACCTATGGCTACACCTTC. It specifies CASSNTGQTYGYTF.

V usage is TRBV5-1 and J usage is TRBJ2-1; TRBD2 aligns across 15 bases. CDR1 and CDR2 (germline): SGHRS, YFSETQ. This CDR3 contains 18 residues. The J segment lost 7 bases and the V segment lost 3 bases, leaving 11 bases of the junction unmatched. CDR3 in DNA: TGCGCCAGCAGCTACGGGACTAGCGGGAGGAGGCCGCGTAATGAGCAGTTCTTC. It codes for CASSYGTSGRRPRNEQFF.

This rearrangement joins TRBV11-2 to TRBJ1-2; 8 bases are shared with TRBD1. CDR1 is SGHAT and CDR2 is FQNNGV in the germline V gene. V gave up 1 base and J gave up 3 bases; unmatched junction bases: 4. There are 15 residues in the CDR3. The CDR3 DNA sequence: TGTGCCAGCAGCTTAGGGACAGGGAGGGACTATGGCTACACCTTC. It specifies CASSLGTGRDYGYTF. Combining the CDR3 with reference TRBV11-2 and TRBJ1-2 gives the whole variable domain EAGVAQSPRYKIIEKRQSVAFWCNPISGHATLYWYQQILGQGPKLLIQFQNNGVVDDSQLPKDRFSAERLKGVDSTLKIQPAKLEDSAVYLCASSLGTGRDYGYTFGSGTRLTVV.

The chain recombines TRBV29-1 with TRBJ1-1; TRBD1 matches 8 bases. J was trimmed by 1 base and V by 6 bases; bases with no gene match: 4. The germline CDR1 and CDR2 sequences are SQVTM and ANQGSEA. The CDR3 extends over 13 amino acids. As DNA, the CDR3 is TGCAGCGTGACCGGGACAGGGAACACTGAAGCTTTCTTT. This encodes CSVTGTGNTEAFF.

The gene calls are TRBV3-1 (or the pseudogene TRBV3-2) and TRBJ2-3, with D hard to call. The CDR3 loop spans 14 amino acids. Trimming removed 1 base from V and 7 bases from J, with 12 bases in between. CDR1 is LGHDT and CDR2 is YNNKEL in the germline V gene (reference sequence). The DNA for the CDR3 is TGTGCCAGCAGCCAAGCCGCTCAAGCGCATACGCAGTATTTT. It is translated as CASSQAAQAHTQYF.

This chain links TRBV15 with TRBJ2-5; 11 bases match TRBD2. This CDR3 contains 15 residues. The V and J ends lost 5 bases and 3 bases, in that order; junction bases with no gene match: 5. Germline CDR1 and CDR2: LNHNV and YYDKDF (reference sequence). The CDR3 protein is CATSGRGLAEETQYF. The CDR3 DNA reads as TGTGCCACCAGCGGGAGGGGACTAGCGGAAGAGACCCAGTACTTC.

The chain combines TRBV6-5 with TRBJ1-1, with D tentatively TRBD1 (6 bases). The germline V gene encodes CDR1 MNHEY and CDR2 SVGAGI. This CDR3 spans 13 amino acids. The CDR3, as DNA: TGTGTTAGCCAGGGGATGAGGGACACTGAAGCTTTCTTT. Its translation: CVSQGMRDTEAFF.

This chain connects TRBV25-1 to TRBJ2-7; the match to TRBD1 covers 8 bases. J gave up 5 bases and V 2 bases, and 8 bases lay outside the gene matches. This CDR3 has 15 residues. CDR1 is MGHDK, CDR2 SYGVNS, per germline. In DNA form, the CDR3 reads TGTGCCAGCAGTGAACCCGGACAGGGTGGCCACGAGCAGTACTTC. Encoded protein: CASSEPGQGGHEQYF.

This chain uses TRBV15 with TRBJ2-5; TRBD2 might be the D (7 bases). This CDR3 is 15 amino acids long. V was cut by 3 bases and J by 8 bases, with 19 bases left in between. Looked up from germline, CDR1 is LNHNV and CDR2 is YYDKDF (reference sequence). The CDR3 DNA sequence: TGTGCCACCAGCAGGGCTAGCGGCCCCAGGGGAACCCAGTACTTC. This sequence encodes CATSRASGPRGTQYF.

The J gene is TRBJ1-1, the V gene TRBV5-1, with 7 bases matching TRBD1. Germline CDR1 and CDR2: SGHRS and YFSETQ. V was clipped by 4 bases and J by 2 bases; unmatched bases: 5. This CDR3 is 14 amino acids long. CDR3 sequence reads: CASSPGQTNTEAFF. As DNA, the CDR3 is TGCGCCAGCAGCCCGGGACAGACAAACACTGAAGCTTTCTTT.

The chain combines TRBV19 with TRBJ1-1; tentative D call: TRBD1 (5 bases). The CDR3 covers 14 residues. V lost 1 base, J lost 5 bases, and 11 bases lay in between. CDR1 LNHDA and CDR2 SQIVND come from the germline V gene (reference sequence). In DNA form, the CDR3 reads TGTGCCAGTAGTATAGTGACAGTTGGGACTGAAGCTTTCTTT. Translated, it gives CASSIVTVGTEAFF. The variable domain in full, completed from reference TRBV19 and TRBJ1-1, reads DGGITQSPKYLFRKEGQNVTLSCEQNLNHDAMYWYRQDPGQGLRLIYYSQIVNDFQKGDIAEGYSVSREKKESFPLTVTSAQKNPTAFYLCASSIVTVGTEAFFGQGTRLTVV.